Detailed here is one T cell receptor (beta chain). After isolation, RNA underwent reverse transcription to generate cDNA as the sequencing template. The method was immunoSEQ multiplex PCR; TCRdb's version includes in-frame clones alone and lacks a portion of them. The sample carries about 190,000 clones, approximately 56% recorded once. These data come from a study of CD8+ T cells in alopecia areata. Study-level information: Dosing with tofacitinib proceeded for 6 to 18 months, followed by 6 months off drug.

The CDR3 has 14 amino acids. V lost 4 bases, J lost 5 bases, and 6 bases stayed unmatched. The germline CDR1 and CDR2 sequences are SGHVS and FQNEAQ. This sequence originates from a human donor with alopecia areata. Sample: CD4+ T cells sorted from blood, taken at week 0. The chain has TRBV7-8 and TRBJ2-5, with 8 bases matching TRBD1. Here the CDR3 DNA reads TGTGCCAGCAGCTCAGGACAGGGATCGGAGACCCAGTACTTC. Translating gives CASSSGQGSETQYF.